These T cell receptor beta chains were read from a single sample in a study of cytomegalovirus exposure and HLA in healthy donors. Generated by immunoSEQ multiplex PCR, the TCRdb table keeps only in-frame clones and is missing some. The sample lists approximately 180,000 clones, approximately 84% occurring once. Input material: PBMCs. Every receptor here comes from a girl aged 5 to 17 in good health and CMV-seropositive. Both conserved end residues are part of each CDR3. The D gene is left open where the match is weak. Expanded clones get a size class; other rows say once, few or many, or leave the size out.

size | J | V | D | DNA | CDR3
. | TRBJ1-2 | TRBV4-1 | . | TGCGCCAGCAGCCAAGGGCCCAGCGACTATGGCTACACCTTC | CASSQGPSDYGYTF
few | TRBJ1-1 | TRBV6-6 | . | TGTGCCAGCTGCCGCCGGGACTCAGATGAAGCTTTCTTT | CASCRRDSDEAFF
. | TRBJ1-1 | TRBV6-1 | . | TGTGCCAGCAGGGGATGGGGCGTCCCTGAAGCTTTCTTT | CASRGWGVPEAFF
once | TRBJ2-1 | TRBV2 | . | TGTGCCAGCAGTGACGTCCGGGCGGGGCAGCAGTTCTTC | CASSDVRAGQQFF
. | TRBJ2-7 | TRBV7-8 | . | TGTGCCAGCAGCCCTATCAGTCTAGACGGTGAGCAGTACTTC | CASSPISLDGEQYF
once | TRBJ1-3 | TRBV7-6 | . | TGTGCCAGCAGCTTACTACTTGGAAACACCATATATTTT | CASSLLLGNTIYF
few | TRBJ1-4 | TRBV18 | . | TGTGCCAGCTCACTACTGGAGGAAGAAAAACTGTTTTTT | CASSLLEEEKLFF
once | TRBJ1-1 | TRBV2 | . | TGTGCCAGCAGTGAAGGTGTAAACACTGAAGCTTTCTTT | CASSEGVNTEAFF
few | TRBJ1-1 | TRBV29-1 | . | TGCAGCGTTGAAGAAAGGGGAGGGAACACTGAAGCTTTCTTT | CSVEERGGNTEAFF
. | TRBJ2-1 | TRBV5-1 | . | TGCGCCAGCAATAAACAGGGGCGGGGTCGCGATGAGCAGTTCTTC | CASNKQGRGRDEQFF
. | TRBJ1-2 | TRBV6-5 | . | TGTGCCAGCAGTGAATTCGAGGTCGGAGGCTACACCTTC | CASSEFEVGGYTF
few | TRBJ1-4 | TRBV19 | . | TGTGCCAGTAGTATGGGGCACCCTACACAACTGTTTTTT | CASSMGHPTQLFF
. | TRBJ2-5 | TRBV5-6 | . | TGTGCCAGCAGCTTGGAGGCCTCGGGGTACCAAGAGACCCAGTACTTC | CASSLEASGYQETQYF
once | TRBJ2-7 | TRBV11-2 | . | TGTGCCAGCAGCTACGACAGTAACCTTGCCGAGCAGTACTTC | CASSYDSNLAEQYF
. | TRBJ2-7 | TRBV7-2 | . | TGTGCCAGCAGCTTAGGGGCTAGCATCCGCTCCTACGAGCAGTACTTC | CASSLGASIRSYEQYF
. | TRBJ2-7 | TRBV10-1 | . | TGCGCCAACCGGGACACACTATGCGAGCAGTACTTC | CANRDTLCEQYF
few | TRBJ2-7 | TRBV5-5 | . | TGTGCCAGCAGCTTGGCTCAGACTCTTTCCTACGAGCAGTACTTC | CASSLAQTLSYEQYF
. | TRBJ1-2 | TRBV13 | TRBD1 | TGTGCCAGCAGCTACGTAGGGACAGGGTCTCTCTTTAACTATGGCTACACCTTC | CASSYVGTGSLFNYGYTF
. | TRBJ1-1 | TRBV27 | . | TGTGCCAGCAGGGAACGAGGGGGGGCGAACACTGAAGCTTTCTTT | CASRERGGANTEAFF
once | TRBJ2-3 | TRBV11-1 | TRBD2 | TGTGCCAGCAGCTCCCGTGGCGGGGGGACCCCAGATACGCAGTATTTT | CASSSRGGGTPDTQYF
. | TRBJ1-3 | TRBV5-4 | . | TGTGCCAGCAGCCCGCACCTACCTACAGGGAAGGGGGAAAACACCATATATTTT | CASSPHLPTGKGENTIYF
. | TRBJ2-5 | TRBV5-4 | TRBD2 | TGTGCCAGCAGCTCGGGACTAGCGGGCCAAGAGACCCAGTACTTC | CASSSGLAGQETQYF
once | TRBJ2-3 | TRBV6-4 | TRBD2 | TGTGCCAGCAGTAGCGGGGGGGCCACAGATACGCAGTATTTT | CASSSGGATDTQYF
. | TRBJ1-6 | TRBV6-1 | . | TGTGCCAGCACCGACACCTATAATTCACCCCTCCACTTT | CASTDTYNSPLHF
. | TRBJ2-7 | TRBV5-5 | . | TGTGCCAGCAGCTTGGACAGTACCTACGAGCAGTACTTC | CASSLDSTYEQYF
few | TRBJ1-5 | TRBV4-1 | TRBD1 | TGCGCCAGCAGCCAACAGGGGGCATTGAAGCCCCAGCATTTT | CASSQQGALKPQHF
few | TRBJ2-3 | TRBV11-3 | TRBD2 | TGTGCCAGCAGCTTCTTAGCGGGGGGGAGGGCAGATACGCAGTATTTT | CASSFLAGGRADTQYF
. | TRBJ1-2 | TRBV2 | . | TGTGCCAGCGGACTATGGTTGCGGGTCTATGGCTACACCTTC | CASGLWLRVYGYTF
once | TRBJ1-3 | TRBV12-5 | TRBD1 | TGTGCTAGTGGTTTGACCCCGACAGGGTCTTACTCTGGAAACACCATATATTTT | CASGLTPTGSYSGNTIYF
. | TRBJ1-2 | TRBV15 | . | TGTGCCACCAGCAGACTTAGCGGGAAAGGATTATGGCCCACCTTC | CATSRLSGKGLWPTF
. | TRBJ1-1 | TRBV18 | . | TGTGCCAGCTCACCAGCTACAGGGACCGCTGAAGCTTTCTTT | CASSPATGTAEAFF
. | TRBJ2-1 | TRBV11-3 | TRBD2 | TGTGCCAGCTTGGAGGGGCGGGGGGGCCCCAATGAGCAGTTCTTC | CASLEGRGGPNEQFF
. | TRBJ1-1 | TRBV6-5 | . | TGTGCCACTAACCGGGGGGCTTTCTTT | CATNRGAFF
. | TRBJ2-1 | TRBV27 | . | TGTGCCAGCAGTTTCGGGACTGGCCCCTTAGATGAGCAGTTCTTC | CASSFGTGPLDEQFF
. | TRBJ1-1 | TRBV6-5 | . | TGTGCCAGCAGGAAAACACTAGGGAACACTGAAGCTTTCTTT | CASRKTLGNTEAFF
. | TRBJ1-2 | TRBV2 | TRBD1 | TGTGCCAGCAGTTCAGCCGGGACAGGCGAATACTATGGCTACACCTTC | CASSSAGTGEYYGYTF
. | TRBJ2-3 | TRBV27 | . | TGTGCCAGCAGTTTAAGGGGTACAGATACGCAGTATTTT | CASSLRGTDTQYF
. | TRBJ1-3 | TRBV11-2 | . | TGTGCCAGCAAACAGGGTCCTGGAAACACCATATATTTT | CASKQGPGNTIYF
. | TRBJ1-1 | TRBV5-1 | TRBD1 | TGCGCCAGCAACTTAGTGGGACAGGGGGCCGACACTGAAGCTTTCTTT | CASNLVGQGADTEAFF
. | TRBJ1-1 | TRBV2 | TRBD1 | TGTGCCAGCAGAGGGACAGGGAAGGTGAACACTGAAGCTTTCTTT | CASRGTGKVNTEAFF
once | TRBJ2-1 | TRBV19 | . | TGTGCCAGTAGTATATTTGGGGAGAGCTCCTACAATGAGCAGTTCTTC | CASSIFGESSYNEQFF
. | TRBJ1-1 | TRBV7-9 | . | TGTGCCAGCAGCCAAAGGCGAGCGGAGGAGAAAGCTTTCTTT | CASSQRRAEEKAFF
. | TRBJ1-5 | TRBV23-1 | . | TGCGCCAGCAGTCCACAGGGCAATCAGCCCCAGCATTTT | CASSPQGNQPQHF
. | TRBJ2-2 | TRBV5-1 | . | TGCGCCAGCAGCTTGAACTCGGGGGCGAACACCGGGGAGCTGTTTTTT | CASSLNSGANTGELFF
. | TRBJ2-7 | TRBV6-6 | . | TGTGCCAGCAGTTACAGCCAGGGGCAGTACTTC | CASSYSQGQYF
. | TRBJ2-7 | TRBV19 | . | TGTGCCAGTAGCCCGGGACTTGAACAATACGAGCAGTACTTC | CASSPGLEQYEQYF
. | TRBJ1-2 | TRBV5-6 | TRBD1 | TGTGCCAGCAGCGGGGACAGGGGCTATGGCTACACCTTC | CASSGDRGYGYTF
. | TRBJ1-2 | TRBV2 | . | TGTGCCAGAACGGGGTTCTATGGCTACACCTTC | CARTGFYGYTF
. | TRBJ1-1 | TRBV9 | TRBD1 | TGTGCCAGCAGCGGGGGGACAGGGCGGACTGAAGCTTTCTTT | CASSGGTGRTEAFF